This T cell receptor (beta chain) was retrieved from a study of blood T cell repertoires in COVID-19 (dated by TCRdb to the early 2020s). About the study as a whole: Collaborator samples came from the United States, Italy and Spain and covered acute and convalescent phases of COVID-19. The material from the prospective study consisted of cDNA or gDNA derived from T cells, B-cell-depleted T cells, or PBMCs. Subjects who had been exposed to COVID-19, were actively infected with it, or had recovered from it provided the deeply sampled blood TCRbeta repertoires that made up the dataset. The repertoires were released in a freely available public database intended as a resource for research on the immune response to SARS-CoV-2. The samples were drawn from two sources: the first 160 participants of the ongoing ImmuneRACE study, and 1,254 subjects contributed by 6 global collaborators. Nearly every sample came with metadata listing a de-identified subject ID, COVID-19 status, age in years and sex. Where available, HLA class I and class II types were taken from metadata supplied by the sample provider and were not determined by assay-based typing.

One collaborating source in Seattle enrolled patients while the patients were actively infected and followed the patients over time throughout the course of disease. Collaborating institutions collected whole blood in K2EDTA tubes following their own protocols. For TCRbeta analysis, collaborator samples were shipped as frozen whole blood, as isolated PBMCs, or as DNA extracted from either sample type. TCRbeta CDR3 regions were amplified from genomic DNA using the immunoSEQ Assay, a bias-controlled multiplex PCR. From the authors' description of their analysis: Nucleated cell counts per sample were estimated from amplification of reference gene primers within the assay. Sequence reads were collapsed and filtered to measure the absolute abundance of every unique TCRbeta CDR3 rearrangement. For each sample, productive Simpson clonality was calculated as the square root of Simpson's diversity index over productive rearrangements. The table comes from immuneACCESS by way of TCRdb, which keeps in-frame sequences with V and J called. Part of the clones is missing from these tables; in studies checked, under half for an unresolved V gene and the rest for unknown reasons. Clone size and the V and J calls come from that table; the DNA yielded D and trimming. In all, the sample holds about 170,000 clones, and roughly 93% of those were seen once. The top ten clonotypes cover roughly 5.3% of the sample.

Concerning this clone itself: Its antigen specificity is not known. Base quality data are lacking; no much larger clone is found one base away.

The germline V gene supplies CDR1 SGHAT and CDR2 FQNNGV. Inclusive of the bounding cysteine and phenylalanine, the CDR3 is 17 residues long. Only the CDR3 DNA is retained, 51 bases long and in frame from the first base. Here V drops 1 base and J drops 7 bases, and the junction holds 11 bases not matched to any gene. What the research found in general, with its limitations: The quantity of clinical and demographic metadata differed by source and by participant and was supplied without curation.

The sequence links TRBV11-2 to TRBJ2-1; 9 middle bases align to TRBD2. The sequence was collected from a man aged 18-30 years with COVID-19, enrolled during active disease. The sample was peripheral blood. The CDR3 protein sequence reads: CASSLGGLAQRGNEQFF. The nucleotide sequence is TGTGCCAGCAGCTTAGGGGGACTAGCCCAGCGGGGGAATGAGCAGTTCTTC. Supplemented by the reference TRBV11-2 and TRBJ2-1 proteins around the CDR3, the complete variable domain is EAGVAQSPRYKIIEKRQSVAFWCNPISGHATLYWYQQILGQGPKLLIQFQNNGVVDDSQLPKDRFSAERLKGVDSTLKIQPAKLEDSAVYLCASSLGGLAQRGNEQFFGPGTRLTVL.